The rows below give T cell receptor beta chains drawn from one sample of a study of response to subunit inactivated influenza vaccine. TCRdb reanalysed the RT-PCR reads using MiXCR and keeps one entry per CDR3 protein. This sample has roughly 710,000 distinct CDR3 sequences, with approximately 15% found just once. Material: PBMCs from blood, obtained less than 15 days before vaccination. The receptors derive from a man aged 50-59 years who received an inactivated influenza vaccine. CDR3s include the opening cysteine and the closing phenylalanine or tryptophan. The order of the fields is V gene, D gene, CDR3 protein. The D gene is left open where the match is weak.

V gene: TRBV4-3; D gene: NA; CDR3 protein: CASSQDLGSRSYNEQFF
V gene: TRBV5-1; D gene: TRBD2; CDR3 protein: CASTRARAGGSTDTQYF
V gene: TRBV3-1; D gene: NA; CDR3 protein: CASSQDYVGSSYEQYF
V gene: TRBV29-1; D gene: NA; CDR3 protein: CSVERGPMLEQFF
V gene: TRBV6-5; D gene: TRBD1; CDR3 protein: CAISYTRTGRSTGELFF
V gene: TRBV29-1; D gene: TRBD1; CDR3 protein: CSVLDRDRRAFF
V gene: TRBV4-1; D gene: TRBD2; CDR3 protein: CASSQVLAGLAGGSSYNEQFF
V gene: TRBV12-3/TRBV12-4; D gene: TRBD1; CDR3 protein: CASSMTGGNEQYF
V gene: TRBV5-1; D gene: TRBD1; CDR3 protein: CASSLGQGASGANVLTF
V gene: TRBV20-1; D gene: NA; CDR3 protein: CSADRRAYEQYF
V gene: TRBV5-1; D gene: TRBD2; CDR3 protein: CASSFTGTNYEQYF
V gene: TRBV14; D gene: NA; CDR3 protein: CASSQNTGRNSPLHF
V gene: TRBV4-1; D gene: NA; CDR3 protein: CASSQYRTDNEQFF
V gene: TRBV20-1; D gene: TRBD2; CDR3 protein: CSARDGASGGNEQFF
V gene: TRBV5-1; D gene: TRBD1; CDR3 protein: CASSSDRAGDEQYF
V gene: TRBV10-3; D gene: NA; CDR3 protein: CAISDPRGGSSYNEQFF
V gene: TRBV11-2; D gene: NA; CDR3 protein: CASSSLAGTSGSKQPQHF
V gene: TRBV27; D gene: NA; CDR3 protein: CASSSRNQPQHF
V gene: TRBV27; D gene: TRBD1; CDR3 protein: CASRGTGTGGWYF
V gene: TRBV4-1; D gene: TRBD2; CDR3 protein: CASSHSGGIGDTQYF
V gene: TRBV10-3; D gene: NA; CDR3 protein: CAISESQGFGYTF
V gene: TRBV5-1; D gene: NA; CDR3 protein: CASSLDAGSASKSRSEQFF
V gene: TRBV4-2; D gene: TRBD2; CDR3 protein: CASSQGTSAKTGELFF
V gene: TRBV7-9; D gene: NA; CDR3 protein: CASSPPGLENTEAFF
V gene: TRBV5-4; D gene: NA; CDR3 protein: CASSLDRGKGQPQHF
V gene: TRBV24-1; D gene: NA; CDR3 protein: CATRDSGSRFQYF
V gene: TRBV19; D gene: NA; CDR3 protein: CASSATGINEQFF
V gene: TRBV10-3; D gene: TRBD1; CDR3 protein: CAISESRTGGGYEQYF
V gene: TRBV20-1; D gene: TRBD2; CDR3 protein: CSARDGGGSGELFF
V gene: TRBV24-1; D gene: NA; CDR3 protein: CATSDFGGRNEQFF
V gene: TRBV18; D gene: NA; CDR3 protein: CASSPQGNGQTQYF
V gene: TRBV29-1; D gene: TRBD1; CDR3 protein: CSVELRDRSSYEQYF
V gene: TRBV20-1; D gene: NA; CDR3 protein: CSARSSGIDTGELFF
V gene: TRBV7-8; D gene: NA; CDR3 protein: CASSLERRSSYEQYF
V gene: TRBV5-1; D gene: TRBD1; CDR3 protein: CASSQRQGGNSPLHF
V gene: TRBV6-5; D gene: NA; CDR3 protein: CASSYSSPERGSPLHF
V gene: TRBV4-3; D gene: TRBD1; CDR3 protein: CASSQVGQTDTQYF
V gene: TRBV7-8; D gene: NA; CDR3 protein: CASSHPAGGALTDTQYF
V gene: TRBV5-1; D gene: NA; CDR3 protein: CASTREGQSYEQYF
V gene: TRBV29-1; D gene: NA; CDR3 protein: CSVRMVLVDEQFF
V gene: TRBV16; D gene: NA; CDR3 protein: CASSPDTQETQYF
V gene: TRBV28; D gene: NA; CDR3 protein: CASNSWRQTTGELFF
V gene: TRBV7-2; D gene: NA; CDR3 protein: CASVGPDTQYF
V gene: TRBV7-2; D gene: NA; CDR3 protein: CASSPVLRNYGYTF
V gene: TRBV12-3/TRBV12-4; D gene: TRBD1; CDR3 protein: CASSGGQGAYNEQFF
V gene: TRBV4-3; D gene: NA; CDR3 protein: CASSHQSPAGWNTEAFF
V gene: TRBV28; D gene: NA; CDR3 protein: CASSLPTGWSYEQYF
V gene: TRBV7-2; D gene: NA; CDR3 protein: CASSPQVRSRANVLTF
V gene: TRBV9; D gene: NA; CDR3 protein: CASSYTGKYF
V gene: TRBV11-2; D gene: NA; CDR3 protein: CASSLGTPNNEQFF
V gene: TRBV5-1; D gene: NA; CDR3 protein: CASSPLSSTDTQYF
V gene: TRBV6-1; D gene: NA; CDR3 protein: CASTREGRDTGELFF
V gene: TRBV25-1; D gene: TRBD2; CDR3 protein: CATSPSGAEQYF
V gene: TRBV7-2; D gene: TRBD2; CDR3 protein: CASSLAMLAANTGELFF